This T cell receptor (beta chain) was documented in a study of blood T cell repertoires in COVID-19. The CDR3 is made up of 18 amino acids. The ends lost 5 bases at V and 4 bases at J; junction bases unmatched: 13. Germline lookup yields CDR1 MDHEN and CDR2 SYDVKM. Clones were read by immunoSEQ multiplex PCR, and TCRdb kept only the in-frame ones, dropping some. The sample lists roughly 280,000 clones, around 91% occurring once. Assignments of participants to cohorts depended upon their own reported clinical history. Material: PBMCs or T cells enriched from blood (not recorded which). The J gene is TRBJ1-5, the V gene TRBV28; 11 bases agree with TRBD1. The clonotype originates from a woman under 30 who had recovered from COVID-19. Here the CDR3 DNA reads TGTGCCAGCAGTGCCTCGGGGACAGGGGGGTTGTGGAATCAGCCCCAGCATTTT. It codes for CASSASGTGGLWNQPQHF. Full variable domain (rest looked up from reference TRBV28 and TRBJ1-5): DVKVTQSSRYLVKRTGEKVFLECVQDMDHENMFWYRQDPGLGLRLIYFSYDVKMKEKGDIPEGYSVSREKKERFSLILESASTNQTSMYLCASSASGTGGLWNQPQHFGDGTRLSIL.